A selection of T cell receptor beta chains follows, all from one sample in a study of T cell responses to AZD1222 COVID-19 vaccine. Libraries were prepared by immunoSEQ multiplex PCR; TCRdb keeps only in-frame clonotypes and omits some of them. The data contain over 150,000 clones, approximately 90% of them singletons. Here the sequenced sample was peripheral blood, taken on day 0 of AZD1222 vaccination. These receptor sequences come from an adult in good health. Each CDR3 is given with its conserved first and last residue. D genes are given only for firm matches. The listing skips clone size in some rows; elsewhere it reads once, few, many or a size class.

j_call,d_call,v_call,clone_size,cdr3_nt,cdr3_aa
TRBJ2-7,NA,TRBV4-3,NA,TGCGCCAGCAGCCAAGATACGGGGGGCCCCTACGAGCAGTACTTC,CASSQDTGGPYEQYF
TRBJ2-5,NA,TRBV7-9,NA,TGTGCCAGCAGCTTGGCCAGCGCAGAGTGCCAGTACTTC,CASSLASAECQYF
TRBJ1-5,NA,TRBV9,NA,TGTGCCAGCAGCGTAGGGCACGGCGGTTACAATCAGCCCCAGCATTTT,CASSVGHGGYNQPQHF
TRBJ2-3,NA,TRBV7-3,NA,TGTGCCAGCAGGAATTATACTAGCACAGATACGCAGTATTTT,CASRNYTSTDTQYF
TRBJ2-1,NA,TRBV28,once,TGTGCCAGCAGGCGGGACAGACTACCAAACAATGAGCAGTTCTTC,CASRRDRLPNNEQFF
TRBJ1-1,NA,TRBV19,NA,TGTGCCAGTAGTAGGTCAGGCTTGAACACTGAAGCTTTCTTT,CASSRSGLNTEAFF
TRBJ1-5,NA,TRBV19,NA,TGTGCCAGTAGTATAGATCGGTATAGGCCGGGTCAGCCCCAGCATTTT,CASSIDRYRPGQPQHF
TRBJ2-2,NA,TRBV9,NA,TGTGCCAGCAGCGTACGGAACACCGGGGAGCTGTTTTTT,CASSVRNTGELFF
TRBJ2-1,NA,TRBV28,NA,TGTGCCAGCAGTTACCTAGGGGAGGAGCAGTTCTTC,CASSYLGEEQFF
TRBJ1-1,NA,TRBV2,NA,TGTGCCAGCAGTGAGAGCTGGGACACTGAAGCTTTCTTT,CASSESWDTEAFF
TRBJ2-7,TRBD1,TRBV7-9,once,TGTGCCAGCAGCTTCGGGACAGGGGGAAAGTACGAGCAGTACTTC,CASSFGTGGKYEQYF
TRBJ1-6,TRBD1,TRBV30,NA,TGTGCCTGCCGGGACAGCTCCTATAATTCACCCCTCCACTTT,CACRDSSYNSPLHF
TRBJ2-3,NA,TRBV3-1/TRBV3-2,once,TGTGCCAACGATAGGGTTGGGGGAGACACAGATACGCAGTATTTT,CANDRVGGDTDTQYF
TRBJ1-2,NA,TRBV7-2,few,TGTGCCAGCAAACACCAGTCTAACTATGGCTACACCTTC,CASKHQSNYGYTF
TRBJ2-7,TRBD2,TRBV30,NA,TGTGCCTGGAGTGTGGGACTAGACACCGAGCAGTACTTC,CAWSVGLDTEQYF
TRBJ2-1,NA,TRBV30,NA,TGTGCCTGGAGTGGAGGGAAGGTTTTACCCGATGAGCAGTTCTTC,CAWSGGKVLPDEQFF
TRBJ1-5,NA,TRBV7-2,NA,TGTGCCAGCAGCTTAGTCGGTCAGGGCAATCAGCCCCAGCATTTT,CASSLVGQGNQPQHF
TRBJ2-1,NA,TRBV19,NA,TGTGCCAGTAGTAGGTTTGGCTCCTTCAATGAGCAGTTCTTC,CASSRFGSFNEQFF
TRBJ1-2,TRBD1,TRBV24-1,NA,TGTGCCACCAGTAAAGGACAGGGGAACTATGGCTACACCTTC,CATSKGQGNYGYTF
TRBJ1-2,TRBD1,TRBV6-5,NA,TGTGCCAGTCGTCCGGGACAGGACCGCTATGGCTACACCTTC,CASRPGQDRYGYTF
TRBJ1-1,NA,TRBV7-2,once,TGTGCCAGCAGCCTACGCCTCGGACGGAGTATCTTTGTTGGAGCTTTCTTT,CASSLRLGRSIFVGAFF
TRBJ1-1,NA,TRBV28,NA,TGTGCCAGCAGGATGGGGGGTGCGGACACTGAAGCTTTCTTT,CASRMGGADTEAFF
TRBJ1-2,NA,TRBV2,NA,TGTGCCAGCAATTTGGTCTATGGCTACACCTTC,CASNLVYGYTF
TRBJ1-5,NA,TRBV7-6,NA,TGTGCCAGCAGCCACCCAGGTCAGCCCCAGCATTTT,CASSHPGQPQHF
TRBJ1-6,TRBD1,TRBV9,NA,TGTGCCAGCAGCGAAGGGGGGACAGGCATGTTTAATTCACCCCTCCACTTT,CASSEGGTGMFNSPLHF
TRBJ2-2,NA,TRBV4-1,NA,TGCGCCAGCAGCCAATGGTTGGGTGTAAACACCGGGGAGCTGTTTTTT,CASSQWLGVNTGELFF
TRBJ2-7,NA,TRBV5-1,NA,TGCGCCAGCAGCTTGGGGGGCAGCTCCTACGAGCAGTACTTC,CASSLGGSSYEQYF
TRBJ1-1,NA,TRBV9,NA,TGTGCCAGCAGCCAATCAGATTATTGGACCCAGGTAGGTTGGGCTTTCTTT,CASSQSDYWTQVGWAFF
TRBJ2-3,TRBD2,TRBV24-1,NA,TGTGCCACCAGTGATTTGGGCGGGAGGACAGATACGCAGTATTTT,CATSDLGGRTDTQYF
TRBJ1-3,TRBD1,TRBV6-5,NA,TGTGCCAGCATCTCACAGGGGAAAGAAGTATATTTT,CASISQGKEVYF
TRBJ2-3,TRBD1,TRBV5-4,once,TGTGCCAGCAGCTCGGGACAGGCCCCAGATACGCAGTATTTT,CASSSGQAPDTQYF
TRBJ1-6,NA,TRBV7-2,NA,TGTGCCAGCAGCTTTAATTCACCCCTCCACTTT,CASSFNSPLHF
TRBJ2-2,NA,TRBV6-5,NA,TGTGCCAGCAGTTACTCGACAGCATACACCGGGGAGCTGTTTTTT,CASSYSTAYTGELFF
TRBJ2-3,NA,TRBV7-2,NA,TGTGCCAGCAGCTTAGACCCAGATACGCAGTATTTT,CASSLDPDTQYF
TRBJ1-4,NA,TRBV4-3,NA,TGCGCCAGCAGCCAAGATACAACTAATGAAAAACTGTTTTTT,CASSQDTTNEKLFF